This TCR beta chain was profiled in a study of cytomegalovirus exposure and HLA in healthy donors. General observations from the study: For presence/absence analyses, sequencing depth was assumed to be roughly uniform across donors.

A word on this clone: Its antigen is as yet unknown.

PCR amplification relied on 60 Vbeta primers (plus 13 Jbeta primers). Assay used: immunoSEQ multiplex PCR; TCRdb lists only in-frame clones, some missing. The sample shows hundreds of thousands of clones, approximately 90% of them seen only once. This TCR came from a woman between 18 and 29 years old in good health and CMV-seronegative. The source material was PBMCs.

CDR3 sequence reads: CASSPQGISSGYTF. Written as DNA, the CDR3 is TGTGCCAGCAGCCCACAGGGTATCTCGTCCGGCTACACCTTC. This rearrangement joins TRBV7-2 to TRBJ1-2, with D maybe TRBD1 (6 bases). CDR1 and CDR2 from the germline V gene are SGHTA and FQGNSA. The CDR3 runs to 14 residues. The V and J ends lost 5 bases and 8 bases respectively, with 18 bases between them.